This T cell receptor beta chain was captured by sequencing in a study of cytomegalovirus exposure and HLA in healthy donors. Study outcomes and limitations: A list of 150 to 200 TCR beta chains associated with cytomegalovirus was given.

About this clone itself: As yet, its antigen is unknown.

The PCR had 60 Vbeta and 13 Jbeta primers. The repertoire was sequenced with immunoSEQ multiplex PCR; TCRdb's copy has only in-frame clones and lacks some. The sample holds 120,000 or so clones; roughly four fifths are singletons and the top ten take about 11%. From germline, CDR1 is LGHNA and CDR2 YNFKEQ. Trimming removed 0 bases at V and 7 bases at J, with 12 bases between. This CDR3 has 15 amino acids. This receptor was identified in a male donor in good health and CMV-seropositive. The gene calls are TRBV4-2 and TRBJ1-4; D ambiguous. Source material: PBMCs. The CDR3 nucleotides are TGTGCCAGCAGCCAAGAAAGAGGGTTCGGTGAAAAACTGTTTTTT. This encodes CASSQERGFGEKLFF.